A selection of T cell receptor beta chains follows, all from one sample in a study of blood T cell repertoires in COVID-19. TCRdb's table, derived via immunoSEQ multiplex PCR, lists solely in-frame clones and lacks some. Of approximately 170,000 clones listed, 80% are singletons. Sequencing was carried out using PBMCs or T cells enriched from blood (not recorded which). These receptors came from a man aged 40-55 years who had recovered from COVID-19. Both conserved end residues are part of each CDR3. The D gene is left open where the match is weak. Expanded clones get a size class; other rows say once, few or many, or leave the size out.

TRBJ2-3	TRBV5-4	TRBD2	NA	CASSFTSGAPTDTQYF	TGTGCCAGCAGCTTTACTAGCGGGGCACCCACAGATACGCAGTATTTT
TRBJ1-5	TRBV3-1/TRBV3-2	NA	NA	CASSPDGGQPQHF	TGTGCCAGCAGCCCCGATGGGGGCCAGCCCCAGCATTTT
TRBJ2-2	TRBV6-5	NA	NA	CASSYSNFDGELFF	TGTGCCAGCAGTTACTCGAACTTCGACGGGGAGCTGTTTTTT
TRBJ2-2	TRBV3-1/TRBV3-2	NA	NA	CASSVLETGELFF	TGTGCCAGCAGCGTTCTCGAGACCGGGGAGCTGTTTTTT
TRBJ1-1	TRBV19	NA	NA	CASSTADMPNTEAFF	TGTGCCAGTAGTACTGCCGACATGCCAAACACTGAAGCTTTCTTT
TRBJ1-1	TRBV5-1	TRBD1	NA	CASSLGPQGAGSTEAFF	TGCGCCAGCAGCTTGGGCCCACAGGGGGCGGGAAGCACTGAAGCTTTCTTT
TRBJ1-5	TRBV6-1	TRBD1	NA	CASSEVWTGGNQPQHF	TGTGCCAGCAGTGAAGTGTGGACAGGGGGCAATCAGCCCCAGCATTTT
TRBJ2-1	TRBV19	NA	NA	CASSIDLNNEQFF	TGTGCCAGTAGTATAGACCTTAACAATGAGCAGTTCTTC
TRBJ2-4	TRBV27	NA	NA	CASRTPLENIQYF	TGTGCCAGCCGTACACCCCTAGAAAACATTCAGTACTTC
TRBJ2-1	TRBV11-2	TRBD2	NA	CASSSPTAGVNEQFF	TGTGCCAGCAGCTCCCCAACAGCGGGGGTCAATGAGCAGTTCTTC
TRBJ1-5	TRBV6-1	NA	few	CASSETSEYYQPQHF	TGTGCCAGCAGTGAAACTTCTGAGTACTATCAGCCCCAGCATTTT
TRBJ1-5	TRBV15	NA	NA	CATSRDCQAQILAQHF	TGTGCCACCAGCAGAGATTGCCAGGCACAGATTCTGGCCCAGCATTTT
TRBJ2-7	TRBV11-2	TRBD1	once	CASSLNPGQTYEQYF	TGTGCCAGCAGCCTAAATCCGGGACAGACCTACGAGCAGTACTTC
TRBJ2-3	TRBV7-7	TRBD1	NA	CASSPGTGPLHTQYF	TGTGCCAGCAGCCCCGGGACAGGGCCGCTCCATACGCAGTATTTT
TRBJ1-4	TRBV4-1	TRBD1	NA	CASSQDREWDEKLFF	TGCGCCAGCAGCCAGGACAGGGAATGGGATGAAAAACTGTTTTTT
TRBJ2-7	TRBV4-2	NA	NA	CASSQTGVQGYEQYF	TGTGCCAGCAGCCAGACGGGGGTTCAGGGCTACGAGCAGTACTTC
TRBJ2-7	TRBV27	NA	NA	CASSLSGQAEQYF	TGTGCCAGCAGTTTATCGGGACAAGCCGAGCAGTACTTC
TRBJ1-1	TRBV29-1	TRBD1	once	CSVGDRANLNTEAFF	TGCAGCGTTGGGGACAGGGCCAACCTGAACACTGAAGCTTTCTTT
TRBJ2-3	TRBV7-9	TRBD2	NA	CASARRASGGAGDTQYF	TGTGCCAGCGCGCGGCGTGCTAGCGGGGGGGCGGGTGATACGCAGTATTTT
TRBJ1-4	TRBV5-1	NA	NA	CASSNGGGNEKLFF	TGCGCCAGCAGCAACGGGGGTGGTAATGAAAAACTGTTTTTT
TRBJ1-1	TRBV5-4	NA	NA	CASSGAAGALTEAFF	TGTGCCAGCAGCGGGGCGGCGGGGGCCTTGACTGAAGCTTTCTTT
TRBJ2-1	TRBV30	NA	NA	CAWEGGAYYNEQFF	TGTGCCTGGGAGGGGGGGGCTTATTACAATGAGCAGTTCTTC
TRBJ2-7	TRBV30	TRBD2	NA	CAWSLLGGGAYEQYF	TGTGCCTGGAGTCTTCTAGGCGGGGGGGCGTACGAGCAGTACTTC
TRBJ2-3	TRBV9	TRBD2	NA	CASSVDPLSGTLTDTQYF	TGTGCCAGCAGCGTAGATCCCCTTAGCGGGACGCTCACAGATACGCAGTATTTT
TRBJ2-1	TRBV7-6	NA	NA	CASSVKGDWQNEQFF	TGTGCCAGCAGCGTTAAAGGGGATTGGCAGAATGAGCAGTTCTTC
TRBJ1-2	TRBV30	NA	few	CAWSVRGGAYGYTF	TGTGCCTGGAGTGTACGGGGGGGGGCCTATGGCTACACCTTC
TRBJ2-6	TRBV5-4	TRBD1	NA	CASSSGGTGGPGGANVLTF	TGTGCCAGCAGCTCAGGGGGGACAGGGGGCCCTGGGGGGGCCAACGTCCTGACTTTC
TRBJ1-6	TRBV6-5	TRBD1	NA	CASSYVTGGHNSPLHF	TGTGCCAGCAGTTATGTGACAGGGGGGCATAATTCACCCCTCCACTTT
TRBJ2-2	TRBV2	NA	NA	CASSVKSSGELFF	TGTGCCAGCAGTGTGAAAAGCTCCGGGGAGCTGTTTTTT
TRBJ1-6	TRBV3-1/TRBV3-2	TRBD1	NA	CASSSGQWNSPLHF	TGTGCCAGCAGCTCGGGACAGTGGAATTCACCCCTCCACTTT
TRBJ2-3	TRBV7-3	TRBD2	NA	CASSISGGARTDTQYF	TGTGCCAGCAGCATTAGCGGGGGGGCCAGGACAGATACGCAGTATTTT
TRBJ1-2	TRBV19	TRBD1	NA	CASSGQAYGYTF	TGTGCCAGTAGTGGACAGGCCTATGGCTACACCTTC
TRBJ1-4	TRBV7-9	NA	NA	CASSRDSGEKLFF	TGTGCCAGCAGCCGGGATAGTGGTGAAAAACTGTTTTTT
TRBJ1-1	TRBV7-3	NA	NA	CASSLSPGTFTEAFF	TGTGCCAGCAGCTTAAGCCCGGGTACGTTCACTGAAGCTTTCTTT
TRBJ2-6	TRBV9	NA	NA	CASTGGGADGANVLTF	TGTGCCAGCACTGGAGGGGGCGCGGATGGGGCCAACGTCCTGACTTTC